The 25 T cell receptor beta chains below come from one sample, sequenced in a study of blood T cells in healthy people across ages. A sample-barcoded 5' primer and a J-beta primer mix were used in a second PCR of about 7 to 11 cycles. Using its own MiXCR run on the 5' RACE reads, TCRdb lists one record per CDR3 protein. The repertoire includes over a million distinct CDR3 sequences, 40% to 55% of them detected once, and 15% to 20% sits in the top ten. Sequencing input: blood. All receptors derive from a woman aged 60-75 years in good health.

The sample holds many counts of this clonotype. The chain recombines TRBV20-1 with TRBJ2-7; TRBD2 agrees at 12 bases. Germline V lookup: CDR1 DFQATT, CDR2 SNEGSKA (reference sequence). V lost 5 bases and J lost 3; bases outside the gene matches: 8. The CDR3 is 15 residues long. The CDR3 region has the DNA TGCAGTGCTTTCATACTAGCGGGAGGTGGCTACGAGCAGTACTTC. Translated: CSAFILAGGGYEQYF.

This clonotype occurred a few times. Here the CDR3 DNA reads TGTGCCAGCAGCTTTGCTAGCGGGAGGGCCTCGAATGAGCAGTACTTC. Translation: CASSFASGRASNEQYF. The J gene is TRBJ2-5, the V gene TRBV13, with 12 bases fitting TRBD2. Looked up from germline, CDR1 is PRHDT and CDR2 is FYEKMQ (reference sequence). The V gene end was trimmed by 3 bases and the J gene end by 11 bases; junction bases not matched to a gene: 13. This CDR3 region has 16 residues.

The chain joins TRBV20-1 to TRBJ2-5; 8 bases fit TRBD1. Germline assignment: CDR1 DFQATT and CDR2 SNEGSKA (reference sequence). Trimming cost V 3 bases and J 7 bases; bases outside gene matches: 7. CDR3 length: 13 amino acids. CDR3 residues: CSARETTGGTQYF. For the CDR3, the DNA is TGCAGTGCTAGGGAAACTACAGGGGGGACCCAGTACTTC.

This rearrangement joins TRBV30 to TRBJ1-5; the D gene is possibly TRBD1 (6 bases). The V and J ends lost 8 bases and 3 bases respectively, with 20 bases between them. Germline assignment: CDR1 GTSNPN and CDR2 SVGIG (reference sequence). CDR3 size: 15 residues. The CDR3 DNA reads as TGTGCCCGGCAAGAGACCAGGGGCGTCAATCAGCCCCAGCATTTT. Amino acid sequence: CARQETRGVNQPQHF.

The J gene is TRBJ1-6, the V gene TRBV12-3 or TRBV12-4; possible D gene TRBD1, 6 bases. The V and J ends lost 2 bases and 6 bases respectively, with 11 bases between them. This CDR3 spans 15 amino acids. The CDR3: CASSLIGGTNSPLHF. Here the CDR3 DNA reads TGTGCCAGCAGTTTAATAGGGGGGACTAATTCACCCCTCCACTTT.

This chain connects TRBV27 to TRBJ2-6, with TRBD1 identical over 8 bases. This CDR3 region has 17 residues. Germline loops: CDR1 MNHEY, CDR2 SMNVEV (reference sequence). V gave up 5 bases and J gave up 0 bases; unmatched junction bases: 6. The CDR3 nucleotides are TGTGCCAGCAGTCATCGACAGGGGCACTCTGGGGCCAACGTCCTGACTTTC. Protein: CASSHRQGHSGANVLTF.

This clonotype was seen a handful of times. This chain links TRBV7-9 with TRBJ2-7; 8 bases match TRBD1. The J call is in doubt because the DNA end fits TRBJ2-5 better. The CDR3 extends over 15 amino acids. Looked up from germline, CDR1 is SEHNR and CDR2 is FQNEAQ (reference sequence). The CDR3 DNA reads TGTGCCAGCAGCTTAGGAGACAGGGGAGTGGGGACCCAGTACTTC. It translates to CASSLGDRGVGTQYF.

In this sample, this clonotype turned up a few times. CDR3: CASRSDSHGYTF. CDR3 coding DNA: TGTGCCAGCAGATCGGACAGTCATGGCTACACCTTC. The chain joins TRBV6-2 or TRBV6-3 to TRBJ1-2; maybe TRBD1 (6 bases). Trimming took off 6 bases at V and 6 bases at J, with 11 bases between the two ends. Germline V gene data show CDR1 as MNHEY and CDR2 as SVGEGT. The CDR3 is 12 residues long.

This clonotype was counted between two and nine times. V and J are TRBV20-1 and TRBJ1-5; 7 bases agree with TRBD1. Trimming at V came to 0 bases and at J to 11 bases, leaving 13 bases not matched to a gene. Germline-derived CDR1 and CDR2 are DFQATT and SNEGSKA (reference sequence). CDR3 length: 15 amino acids. The CDR3 protein is CSARDLGIPGGAQHF. Here the CDR3 DNA reads TGCAGTGCTAGAGATTTAGGGATCCCAGGGGGGGCCCAGCATTTT.

V is TRBV7-8 and J is TRBJ2-1; D uncertain. Trimming removed 1 base from V and 5 bases from J, with 9 bases in between. Germline CDR1 and CDR2: SGHVS and FQNEAQ. The CDR3 is 14 residues long. The CDR3 sequence is CASSLGTMNNEQFF. For the CDR3, the DNA is TGTGCCAGCAGCTTAGGGACCATGAACAATGAGCAGTTCTTC.

CDR3 amino acids: CASSLGLADVGEQFF. For the CDR3, the DNA is TGTGCCAGCAGCTTGGGACTAGCGGACGTAGGAGAGCAGTTCTTC. This chain connects TRBV5-6 to TRBJ2-1; 9 bases line up with TRBD2. The CDR3 covers 15 residues. Looked up from germline, CDR1 is SGHDT and CDR2 is YYEEEE. Trimming removed 0 bases from V and 10 bases from J; junction bases left unmatched: 8.

This sequence joins TRBV9 and TRBJ1-2, with a possible D match to TRBD1 (5 bases). The germline V gene has CDR1 SGDLS and CDR2 YYNGEE. CDR3 length: 15 residues. Trimming left V 4 bases short and J 0 bases short, with 13 bases between. The CDR3 DNA reads TGTGCCAGCAGCCCACCGGGACGGCCTAACTATGGCTACACCTTC. Translated, it gives CASSPPGRPNYGYTF. The full variable domain, its missing parts supplied by reference TRBV9 and TRBJ1-2, is DSGVTQTPKHLITATGQRVTLRCSPRSGDLSVYWYQQSLDQGLQFLIQYYNGEERAKGNILERFSAQQFPDLHSELNLSSLELGDSALYFCASSPPGRPNYGYTFGSGTRLTVV.

This clonotype was observed many times. CDR3 nucleotide sequence: TGTGCCAGCAGCCTGGGACTAGCGGCCTCCTACGAGCAGTACTTC. It translates to CASSLGLAASYEQYF. The rearrangement uses TRBV3-1 and TRBJ2-7; 11 bases align to TRBD2. After removal of 4 bases from V and 0 bases from J, the junction contained 2 bases not matched to a gene. The CDR3 runs 15 residues. Germline CDR1 LGHDT, CDR2 YNNKEL (reference sequence).

This rearrangement joins TRBV20-1 to TRBJ2-1, with 12 nucleotides matching TRBD1. CDR1 is DFQATT, CDR2 SNEGSKA, per germline (reference sequence). This CDR3 is 14 amino acids long. V lost 5 bases to trimming and J lost 12 bases; unmatched junction nucleotides: 11. CDR3: CSAGPGQGALGQFF. CDR3 nucleotide sequence: TGCAGTGCTGGGCCGGGACAGGGGGCTCTGGGGCAGTTCTTC.

The rearrangement uses TRBV5-1 and TRBJ2-1, with 8 nucleotides matching TRBD2. This CDR3 is built from 14 residues. V shed 3 bases, J shed 5 bases, and the junction held 4 bases outside the gene matches. From germline, CDR1 is SGHRS and CDR2 YFSETQ. CDR3 bases: TGCGCCAGCAGCTGGGGACTAGGAGACAATGAGCAGTTCTTC. This gives the protein CASSWGLGDNEQFF. The full variable domain, rest sourced from reference TRBV5-1 and TRBJ2-1, is KAGVTQTPRYLIKTRGQQVTLSCSPISGHRSVSWYQQTPGQGLQFLFEYFSETQRNKGNFPGRFSGRQFSNSRSEMNVSTLELGDSALYLCASSWGLGDNEQFFGPGTRLTVL.

V is TRBV6-6 and J is TRBJ1-2, with D possibly TRBD1 on 5 matching bases. V lost 7 bases, J lost 3 bases, and 21 bases lay in between. The length of the CDR3 is 16 residues. Germline CDR1 reads MNHNY; CDR2 reads SVGAGI (reference sequence). CDR3 region: CASTLRGGTLHYGYTF. CDR3 sequence (DNA): TGTGCCAGCACCCTTCGGGGGGGGACCCTTCACTATGGCTACACCTTC.

In the case of this clonotype: Since a much larger clone is just one base distant, this may be a read error. The chain uses TRBV2 and TRBJ2-7; 7 bases are shared with TRBD2. The CDR3 runs to 12 residues. Germline CDR1 reads SNHLY; CDR2 reads FYNNEI. The CDR3 here is CASGLVSDEQYF. The CDR3 DNA follows: TGTGCCAGCGGACTAGTCTCCGACGAGCAGTACTTC.

The genes are TRBV6-2 or TRBV6-3 and TRBJ2-4; D unclear. V was pared by 0 bases and J by 0 bases, with 9 bases between. CDR1 MNHEY and CDR2 SVGEGT come from the germline V gene. The CDR3 spans 16 residues. The CDR3 coding sequence is TGTGCCAGCAGTTACTCTGGAGTCGTAGCCAAAAACATTCAGTACTTC. Its protein is CASSYSGVVAKNIQYF.

The J gene is TRBJ2-3, the V gene TRBV11-2, with D tentatively TRBD2 (5 bases). Germline V CDR1 and CDR2: SGHAT, FQNNGV. This CDR3 region has 17 residues. Deletions cut 5 bases from V and 0 bases from J, with 18 bases between. CDR3 residues: CASSAVGGVASTDTQYF. The DNA of the CDR3 is TGTGCCAGCAGCGCCGTCGGTGGTGTAGCGAGCACAGATACGCAGTATTTT.

This clonotype was found a few times. The J gene is TRBJ2-1, the V gene TRBV6-2 or TRBV6-3; D may match TRBD1 or TRBD2 (6 bases each). Trimming took off 6 bases at V and 10 bases at J, with 16 bases between the two ends. The CDR3 totals 13 residues. The germline V gene has CDR1 MNHEY and CDR2 SVGEGT. In DNA, the CDR3 is TGTGCCAGCAGCCCTCAAAGGAGGGGGGAGCAGTTCTTC. Amino acid sequence: CASSPQRRGEQFF.

CDR3 nucleotides: TGCAGCGGGAACACGAATTTGGACATTCAGTACTTC. Its protein product is CSGNTNLDIQYF. This rearrangement joins TRBV20-1 to TRBJ2-4; tentatively, D is TRBD2 (5 bases). This CDR3 has 12 residues. Germline CDR1 is DFQATT and CDR2 is SNEGSKA (reference sequence).

J is TRBJ2-1 and V is TRBV5-6; TRBD2 matches at 8 bases. CDR3 size: 13 residues. CDR1 and CDR2 from the germline V gene are SGHDT and YYEEEE. V gave up 4 bases and J gave up 15 bases; unmatched junction bases: 12. The CDR3 nucleotides are TGTGCCAGCAGCGGGGGAGCGGGGGAGACCTCGTTCTTC. Its translation is CASSGGAGETSFF. Looking up the rest from reference TRBV5-6 and TRBJ2-1 gives the full variable domain: DAGVTQSPTHLIKTRGQQVTLRCSPKSGHDTVSWYQQALGQGPQFIFQYYEEEERQRGNFPDRFSGHQFPNYSSELNVNALLLGDSALYLCASSGGAGETSFFGPGTRLTVL.

The J gene is TRBJ2-7, the V gene TRBV3-1; the D is unclear. This CDR3 is built from 12 residues. Trimming stripped 3 bases from V and 4 bases from J, with 7 bases between. Germline V lookup: CDR1 LGHDT, CDR2 YNNKEL (reference sequence). CDR3 DNA sequence: TGTGCCAGCAGCCACTGGGCTTACGAGCAGTACTTC. It encodes CASSHWAYEQYF.

The CDR3 here is CASRNSGRGNGYTF. DNA of the CDR3: TGTGCCAGCAGAAACTCGGGAAGGGGGAATGGCTACACCTTC. The gene calls are TRBV12-3 or TRBV12-4 and TRBJ1-2; D might be TRBD1 (6 bases). V dropped 6 bases and J dropped 6 bases, with 17 bases sitting between them. The CDR3 has 14 amino acids.

The genes are TRBV10-3 and TRBJ2-3; the D is unclear. The CDR3 is made up of 16 amino acids. Trimming left V 2 bases short and J 7 bases short, with 19 bases between. Germline CDR1 ENHRY, CDR2 SYGVKD. CDR3 coding DNA: TGTGCCATCAGTGAGCTCCTGTCCGGGTGGCGAAATACGCAGTATTTT. Translation: CAISELLSGWRNTQYF.